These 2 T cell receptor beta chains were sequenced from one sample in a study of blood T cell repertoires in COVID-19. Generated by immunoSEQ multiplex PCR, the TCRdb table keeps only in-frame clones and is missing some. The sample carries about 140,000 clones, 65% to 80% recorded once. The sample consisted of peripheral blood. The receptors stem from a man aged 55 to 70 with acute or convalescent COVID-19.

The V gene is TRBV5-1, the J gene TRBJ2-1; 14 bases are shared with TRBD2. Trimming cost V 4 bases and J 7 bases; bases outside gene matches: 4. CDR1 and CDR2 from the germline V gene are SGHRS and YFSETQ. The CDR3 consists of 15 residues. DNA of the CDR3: TGCGCCAGCAGCATGGGACTAGCGGGAGTAAATGAGCAGTTCTTC. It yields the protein CASSMGLAGVNEQFF.

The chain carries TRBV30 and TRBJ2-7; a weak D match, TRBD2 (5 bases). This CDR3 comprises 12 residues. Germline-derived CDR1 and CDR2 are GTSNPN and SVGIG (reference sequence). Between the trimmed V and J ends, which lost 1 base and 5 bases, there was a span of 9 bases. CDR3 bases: TGTGCCTGGAGTGGGTCCGGGAACGAGCAGTACTTC. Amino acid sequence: CAWSGSGNEQYF.